This T cell receptor (beta chain) emerged from a study of blood T cell repertoires in COVID-19. Study context: T cells, B-cell-depleted T cells, or PBMCs provided the cDNA or gDNA that served as material.

In the original processing: From reference gene primer amplification, estimates of nucleated cell counts were derived. Libraries were prepared by immunoSEQ multiplex PCR; TCRdb keeps only in-frame clonotypes and omits some of them. That table supplies the V and J calls and clone size; D and trimming were determined from the DNA. The sample consists of 150,000 to 200,000 clones, 90% of them appearing once. This clone was seen once. The CDR3 runs to 13 residues. Germline CDR1 reads SQVTM; CDR2 reads ANQGSEA. The V segment lost 6 bases and the J segment 9 bases; nucleotides outside the gene matches: 13. This clonotype originated in a man aged 50 or older with acute or convalescent COVID-19. Material: peripheral blood. This sequence joins TRBV29-1 and TRBJ2-7, with 8 bases lining up with TRBD2. The CDR3: CSVLLRAGVGQYF. The CDR3 nucleotides read TGCAGCGTGTTACTTAGAGCGGGAGTAGGGCAGTACTTC.